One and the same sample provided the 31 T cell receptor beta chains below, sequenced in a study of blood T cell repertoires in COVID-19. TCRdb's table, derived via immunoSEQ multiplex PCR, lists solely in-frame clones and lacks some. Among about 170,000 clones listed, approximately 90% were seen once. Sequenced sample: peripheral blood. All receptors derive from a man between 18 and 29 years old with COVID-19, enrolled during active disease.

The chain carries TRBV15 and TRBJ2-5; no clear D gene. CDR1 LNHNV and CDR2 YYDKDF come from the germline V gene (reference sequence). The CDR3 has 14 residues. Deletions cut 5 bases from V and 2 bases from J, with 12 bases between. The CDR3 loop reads CATSRGRVQETQYF. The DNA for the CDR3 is TGTGCCACCAGCCGAGGAAGAGTGCAAGAGACCCAGTACTTC.

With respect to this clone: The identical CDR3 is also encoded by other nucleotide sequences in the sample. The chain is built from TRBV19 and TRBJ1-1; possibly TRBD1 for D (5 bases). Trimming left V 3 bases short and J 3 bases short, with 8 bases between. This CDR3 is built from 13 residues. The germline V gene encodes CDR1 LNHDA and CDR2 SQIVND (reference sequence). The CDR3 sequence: CASSMGGDTEAFF. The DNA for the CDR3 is TGTGCCAGTAGTATGGGGGGGGACACTGAAGCTTTCTTT.

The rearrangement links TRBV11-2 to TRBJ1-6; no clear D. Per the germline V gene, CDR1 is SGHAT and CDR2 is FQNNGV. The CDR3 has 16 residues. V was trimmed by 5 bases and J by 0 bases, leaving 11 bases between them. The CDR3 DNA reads TGTGCCAGCAGCCCTGTTGGGAGCTCCTATAATTCACCCCTCCACTTT. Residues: CASSPVGSSYNSPLHF. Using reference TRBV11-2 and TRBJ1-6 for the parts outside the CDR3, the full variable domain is EAGVAQSPRYKIIEKRQSVAFWCNPISGHATLYWYQQILGQGPKLLIQFQNNGVVDDSQLPKDRFSAERLKGVDSTLKIQPAKLEDSAVYLCASSPVGSSYNSPLHFGNGTRLTVT.

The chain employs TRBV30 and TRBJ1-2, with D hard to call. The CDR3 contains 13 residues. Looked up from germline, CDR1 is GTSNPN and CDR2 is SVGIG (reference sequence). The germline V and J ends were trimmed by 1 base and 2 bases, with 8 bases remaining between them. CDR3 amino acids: CAWSDPQNYGYTF. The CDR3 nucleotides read TGTGCCTGGAGTGACCCCCAGAACTATGGCTACACCTTC.

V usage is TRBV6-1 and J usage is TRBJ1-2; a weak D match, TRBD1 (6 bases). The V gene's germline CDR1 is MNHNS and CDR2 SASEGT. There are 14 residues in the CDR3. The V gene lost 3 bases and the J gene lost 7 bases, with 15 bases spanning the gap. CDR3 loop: CASSDRGRVRGYTF. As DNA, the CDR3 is TGTGCCAGCAGTGACAGGGGTAGGGTCCGTGGCTACACCTTC.

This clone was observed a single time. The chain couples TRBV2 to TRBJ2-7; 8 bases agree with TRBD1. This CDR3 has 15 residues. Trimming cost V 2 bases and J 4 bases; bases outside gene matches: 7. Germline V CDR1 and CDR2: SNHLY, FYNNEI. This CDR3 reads CASSESQGANYEQYF. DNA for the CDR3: TGTGCCAGCAGTGAAAGTCAGGGGGCAAATTACGAGCAGTACTTC.

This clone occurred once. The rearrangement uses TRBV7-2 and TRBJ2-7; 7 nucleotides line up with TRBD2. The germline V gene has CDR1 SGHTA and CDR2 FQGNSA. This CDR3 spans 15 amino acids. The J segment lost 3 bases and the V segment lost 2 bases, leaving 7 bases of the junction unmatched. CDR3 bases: TGTGCCAGCAGCTTATATCTGGCGGGAGACTACGAGCAGTACTTC. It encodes CASSLYLAGDYEQYF.

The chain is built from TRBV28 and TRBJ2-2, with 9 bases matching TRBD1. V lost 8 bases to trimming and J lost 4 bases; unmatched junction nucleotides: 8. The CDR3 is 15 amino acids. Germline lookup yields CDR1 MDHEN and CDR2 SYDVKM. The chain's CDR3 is CASWGQGLTTGELFF. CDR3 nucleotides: TGTGCCAGCTGGGGACAGGGTCTTACCACCGGGGAGCTGTTTTTT.

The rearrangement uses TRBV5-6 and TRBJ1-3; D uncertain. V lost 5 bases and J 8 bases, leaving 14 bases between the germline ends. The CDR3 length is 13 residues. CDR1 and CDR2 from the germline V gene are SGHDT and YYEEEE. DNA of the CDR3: TGTGCCAGCAGACCCTATACTCGGGACACCATATATTTT. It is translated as CASRPYTRDTIYF.

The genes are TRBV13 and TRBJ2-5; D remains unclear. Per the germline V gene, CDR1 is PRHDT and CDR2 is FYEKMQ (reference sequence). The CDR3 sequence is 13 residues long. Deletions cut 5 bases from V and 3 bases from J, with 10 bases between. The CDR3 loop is CASSHGPEETQYF. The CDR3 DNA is TGTGCCAGCAGCCATGGGCCTGAAGAGACCCAGTACTTC.

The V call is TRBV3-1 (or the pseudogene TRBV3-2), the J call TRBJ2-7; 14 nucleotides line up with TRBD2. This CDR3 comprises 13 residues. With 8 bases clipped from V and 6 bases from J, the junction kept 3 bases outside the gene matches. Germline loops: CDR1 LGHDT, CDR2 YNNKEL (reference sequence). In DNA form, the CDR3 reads TGTGCCAGCGGGACTAGCGGGAGCTCCGAGCAGTACTTC. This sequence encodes CASGTSGSSEQYF.

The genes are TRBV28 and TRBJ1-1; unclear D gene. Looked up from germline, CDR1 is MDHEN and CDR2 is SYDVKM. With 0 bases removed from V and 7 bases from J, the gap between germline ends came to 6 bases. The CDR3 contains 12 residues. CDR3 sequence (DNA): TGTGCCAGCAGTTTATGGTTCGGTGAAGCTTTCTTT. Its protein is CASSLWFGEAFF.

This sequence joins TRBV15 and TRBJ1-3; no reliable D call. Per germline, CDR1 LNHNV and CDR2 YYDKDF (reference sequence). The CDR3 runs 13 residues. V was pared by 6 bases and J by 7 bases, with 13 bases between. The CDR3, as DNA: TGTGCCACCAGATCGGGTAATCCTAACACCATATATTTT. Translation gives CATRSGNPNTIYF.

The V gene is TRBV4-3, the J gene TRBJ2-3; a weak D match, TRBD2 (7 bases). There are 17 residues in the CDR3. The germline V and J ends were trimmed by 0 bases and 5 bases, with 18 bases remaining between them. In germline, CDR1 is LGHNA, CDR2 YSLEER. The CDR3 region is CASSQDEEGGGEDTQYF. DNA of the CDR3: TGCGCCAGCAGCCAAGACGAGGAGGGAGGGGGGGAAGATACGCAGTATTTT.

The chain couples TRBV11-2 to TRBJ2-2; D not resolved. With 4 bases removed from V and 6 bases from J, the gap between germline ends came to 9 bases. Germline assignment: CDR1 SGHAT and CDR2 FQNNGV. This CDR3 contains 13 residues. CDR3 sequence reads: CASSSLGSGELFF. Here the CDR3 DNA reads TGTGCCAGCAGCTCCCTAGGCTCCGGGGAGCTGTTTTTT.

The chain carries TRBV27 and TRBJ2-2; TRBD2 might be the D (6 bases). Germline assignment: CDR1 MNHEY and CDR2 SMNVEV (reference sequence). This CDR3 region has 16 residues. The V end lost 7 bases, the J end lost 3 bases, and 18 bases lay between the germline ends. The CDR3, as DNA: TGTGCCAGCACCTCCCCACGGGAGAGGCACACCGGGGAGCTGTTTTTT. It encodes CASTSPRERHTGELFF.

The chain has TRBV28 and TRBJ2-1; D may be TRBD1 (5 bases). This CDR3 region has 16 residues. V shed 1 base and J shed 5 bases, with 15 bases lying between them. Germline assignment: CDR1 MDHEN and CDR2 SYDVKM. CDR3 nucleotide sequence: TGTGCCAGCAGTTTATTTGTAAATGACAGAAACAATGAGCAGTTCTTC. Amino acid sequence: CASSLFVNDRNNEQFF.

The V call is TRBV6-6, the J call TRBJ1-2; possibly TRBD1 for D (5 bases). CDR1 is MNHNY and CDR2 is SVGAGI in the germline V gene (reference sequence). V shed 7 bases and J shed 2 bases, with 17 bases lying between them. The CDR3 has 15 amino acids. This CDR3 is CASTPAARANYGYTF. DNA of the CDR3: TGTGCCAGCACCCCCGCCGCCAGGGCCAACTATGGCTACACCTTC.

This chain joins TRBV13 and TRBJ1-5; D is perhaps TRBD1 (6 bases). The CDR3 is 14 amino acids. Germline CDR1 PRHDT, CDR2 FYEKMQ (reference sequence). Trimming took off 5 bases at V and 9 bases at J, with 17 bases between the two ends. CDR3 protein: CASSRGGARRPQHF. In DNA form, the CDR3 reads TGTGCCAGCAGCCGGGGGGGGGCGCGACGGCCCCAGCATTTT.

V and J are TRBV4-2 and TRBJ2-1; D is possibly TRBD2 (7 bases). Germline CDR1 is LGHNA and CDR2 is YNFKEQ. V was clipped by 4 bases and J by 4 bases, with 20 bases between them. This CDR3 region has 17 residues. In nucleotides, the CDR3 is TGTGCCAGCAGCCCGCAAGGGGGAGGGCTCTTATACAATGAGCAGTTCTTC. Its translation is CASSPQGGGLLYNEQFF.

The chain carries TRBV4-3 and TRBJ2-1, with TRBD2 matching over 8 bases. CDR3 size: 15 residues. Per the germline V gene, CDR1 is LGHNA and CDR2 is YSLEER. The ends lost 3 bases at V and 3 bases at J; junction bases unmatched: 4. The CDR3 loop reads CASSHTGRGYNEQFF. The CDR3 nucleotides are TGCGCCAGCAGCCATACCGGGAGGGGCTACAATGAGCAGTTCTTC.

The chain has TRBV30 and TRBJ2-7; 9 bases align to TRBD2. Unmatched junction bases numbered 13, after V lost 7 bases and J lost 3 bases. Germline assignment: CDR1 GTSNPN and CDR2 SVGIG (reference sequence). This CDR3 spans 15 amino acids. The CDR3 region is CAFTRTSVLFYEQYF. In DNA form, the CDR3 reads TGTGCCTTTACCAGGACTAGCGTGTTATTCTACGAGCAGTACTTC.

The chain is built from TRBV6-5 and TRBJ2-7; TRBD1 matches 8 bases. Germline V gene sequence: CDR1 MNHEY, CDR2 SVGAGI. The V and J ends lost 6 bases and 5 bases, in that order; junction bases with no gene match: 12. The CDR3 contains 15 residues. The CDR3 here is CASSGLQGAVHEQYF. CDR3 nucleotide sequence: TGTGCCAGCAGCGGACTTCAGGGGGCCGTCCACGAGCAGTACTTC.

CDR3 coding DNA: TGTGCCAGCAGCACTCGACAGGCCGGGGAGCTGTTTTTT. Protein: CASSTRQAGELFF. V and J are TRBV7-8 and TRBJ2-2; D is possibly TRBD1 (6 bases). The CDR3 spans 13 residues. Trimming shortened V by 5 bases and J by 6 bases, and 10 bases separated the two germline ends. CDR1 SGHVS and CDR2 FQNEAQ come from the germline V gene. Supplemented by reference TRBV7-8 and TRBJ2-2, the full variable domain reads GAGVSQSPRYKVAKRGQDVALRCDPISGHVSLFWYQQALGQGPEFLTYFQNEAQLDKSGLPSDRFFAERPEGSVSTLKIQRTQQEDSAVYLCASSTRQAGELFFGEGSRLTVL.

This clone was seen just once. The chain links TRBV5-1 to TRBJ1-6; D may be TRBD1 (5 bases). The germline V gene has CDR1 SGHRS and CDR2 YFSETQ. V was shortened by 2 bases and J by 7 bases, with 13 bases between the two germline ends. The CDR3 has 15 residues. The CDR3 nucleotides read TGCGCCAGCAGCTTTGAAACAGGACTAAATTCACCCCTCCACTTT. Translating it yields CASSFETGLNSPLHF.

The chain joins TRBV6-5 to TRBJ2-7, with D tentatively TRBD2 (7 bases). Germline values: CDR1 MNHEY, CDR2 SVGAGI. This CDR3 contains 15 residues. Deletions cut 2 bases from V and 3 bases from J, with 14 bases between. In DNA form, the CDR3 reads TGTGCCAGCAGTTACGGGAGGGGGGTAGACTACGAGCAGTACTTC. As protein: CASSYGRGVDYEQYF.

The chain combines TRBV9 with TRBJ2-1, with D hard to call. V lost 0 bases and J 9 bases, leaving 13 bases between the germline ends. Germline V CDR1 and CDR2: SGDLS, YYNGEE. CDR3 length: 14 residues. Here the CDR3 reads CASSVVDGSGEQFF. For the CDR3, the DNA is TGTGCCAGCAGCGTAGTCGATGGTTCGGGTGAGCAGTTCTTC. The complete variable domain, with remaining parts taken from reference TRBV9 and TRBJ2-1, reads DSGVTQTPKHLITATGQRVTLRCSPRSGDLSVYWYQQSLDQGLQFLIQYYNGEERAKGNILERFSAQQFPDLHSELNLSSLELGDSALYFCASSVVDGSGEQFFGPGTRLTVL.

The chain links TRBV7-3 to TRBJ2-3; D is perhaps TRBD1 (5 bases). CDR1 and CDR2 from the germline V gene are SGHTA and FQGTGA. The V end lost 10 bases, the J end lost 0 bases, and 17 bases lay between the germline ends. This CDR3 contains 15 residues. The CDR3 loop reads CAMQRAQASTDTQYF. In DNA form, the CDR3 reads TGTGCCATGCAAAGGGCACAGGCCAGCACAGATACGCAGTATTTT.

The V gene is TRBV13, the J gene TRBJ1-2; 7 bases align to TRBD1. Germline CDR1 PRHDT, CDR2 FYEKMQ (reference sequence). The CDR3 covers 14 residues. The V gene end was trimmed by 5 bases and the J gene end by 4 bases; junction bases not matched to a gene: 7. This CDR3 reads CASSPGGQLYGYTF. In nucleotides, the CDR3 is TGTGCCAGCAGCCCAGGGGGACAGCTCTATGGCTACACCTTC. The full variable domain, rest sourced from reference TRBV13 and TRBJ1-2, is AAGVIQSPRHLIKEKRETATLKCYPIPRHDTVYWYQQGPGQDPQFLISFYEKMQSDKGSIPDRFSAQQFSDYHSELNMSSLELGDSALYFCASSPGGQLYGYTFGSGTRLTVV.

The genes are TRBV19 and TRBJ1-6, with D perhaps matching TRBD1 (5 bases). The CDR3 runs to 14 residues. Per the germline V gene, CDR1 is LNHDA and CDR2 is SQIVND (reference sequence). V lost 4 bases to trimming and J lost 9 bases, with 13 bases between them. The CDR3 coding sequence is TGTGCCAGTAGTAATGGGGCCTGGAGTTCACCCCTCCACTTT. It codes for CASSNGAWSSPLHF. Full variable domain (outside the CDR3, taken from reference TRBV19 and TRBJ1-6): DGGITQSPKYLFRKEGQNVTLSCEQNLNHDAMYWYRQDPGQGLRLIYYSQIVNDFQKGDIAEGYSVSREKKESFPLTVTSAQKNPTAFYLCASSNGAWSSPLHFGNGTRLTVT.

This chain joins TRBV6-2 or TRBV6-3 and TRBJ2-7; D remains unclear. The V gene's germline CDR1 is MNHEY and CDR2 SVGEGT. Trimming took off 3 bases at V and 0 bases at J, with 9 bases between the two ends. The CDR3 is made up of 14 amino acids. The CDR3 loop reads CASSYTPDSYEQYF. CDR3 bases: TGTGCCAGCAGTTATACGCCAGACTCCTACGAGCAGTACTTC.